The present T cell receptor beta chain was sequenced within a study of siplizumab effects on memory and regulatory T cells. Only in-frame clones appear in the TCRdb table, and some are missing; sequencing was by immunoSEQ multiplex PCR. The table has about 100,000 clones, approximately 94% seen once. Study results and limitations: The authors did not confirm suppressive function in proliferating Tregs from siplizumab cultures.

CDR3 size: 16 residues. Germline CDR1 is KGHSH and CDR2 is LQKENI. The V and J ends lost 1 base and 4 bases, in that order; junction bases with no gene match: 8. As concerns this clone: Antigen: not known.

Material for sequencing was non-Treg CD4+ T cells sorted from blood. The chain joins TRBV18 to TRBJ2-3; 7 nucleotides line up with TRBD2. The origin of this receptor is a human donor in good health. CDR3 DNA sequence: TGTGCCAGCTCACCACGCGGGGGAGGACGGCCAGATACGCAGTATTTT. Translation gives CASSPRGGGRPDTQYF.